The source of this T cell receptor beta chain is a study of blood T cells in healthy people across ages. Study results and caveats: Roughly linear declines in TCR beta diversity per million T cells occurred with age. Considered underestimates were the diversity estimates obtained from one million T cells.

This clonotype was detected once. Its antigen is currently unknown. The conserved phenylalanine or tryptophan is not found at the CDR3 terminus, so this likely reflects a read error. Primers used in a second PCR of roughly 6 to 11 cycles were a sample-barcoded 5' primer and a J-beta primer mix. TCRdb redid the calling of the 5' RACE reads with MiXCR, one entry per CDR3 protein. The sample includes around 750,000 distinct CDR3 sequences, 53% of them seen just once. The CDR3 extends over 14 amino acids. Germline trimming cut 3 bases from V and 6 bases from J; bases unmatched to any gene: 7. In germline, CDR1 is SEHNR, CDR2 FQNEAQ (reference sequence).

The clonotype comes from a man older than 75 in good health. The sample taken for sequencing was blood. The rearrangement links TRBV7-9 to TRBJ2-7; 8 nucleotides align to TRBD2. CDR3 loop: CASSFTSGSREQYS. In nucleotides, the CDR3 is TGTGCCAGCAGCTTTACCAGCGGGAGTCGCGAGCAGTACTCC.